The 29 T cell receptor beta chains in this list originate from one sample, sequenced in a study of T-cell reconstitution after alpha-beta-depleted transplantation in children. The TCRbeta library incorporated unique molecular identifiers. TCRdb re-analysed the PCR reads in MiXCR, keeping a single row per CDR3 protein. This sample yields approximately 400,000 distinct CDR3 sequences, of which approximately 11% are seen a single time; over 4.5% belongs to the top ten. Sequences were derived from PBMCs from the stem cell graft donor, sampled from the stem cell graft. These receptor sequences come from a human donor who donated a stem cell graft to a child with acute myeloid leukemia.

This clonotype was counted between two and nine times. The chain carries TRBV10-3 and TRBJ2-5, with 7 bases identical to TRBD2. Trimming at V came to 4 bases and at J to 5 bases, leaving 7 bases not matched to a gene. The germline CDR1 and CDR2 sequences are ENHRY and SYGVKD. There are 14 residues in the CDR3. This chain's CDR3 is CAISGGKGGETQYF. The CDR3 nucleotides are TGTGCCATCAGTGGGGGGAAGGGAGGGGAGACCCAGTACTTC.

This clonotype was observed a few times. The chain couples TRBV18 to TRBJ2-3; perhaps TRBD2 as D (5 bases). V lost 3 bases, J lost 2 bases, and 9 bases lay in between. This CDR3 contains 14 residues. The germline gives CDR1 KGHSH, CDR2 LQKENI. The chain's CDR3 is CASSPSRDTDTQYF. The CDR3 DNA is TGTGCCAGCTCACCGTCCCGGGACACAGATACGCAGTATTTT.

This clonotype was observed many times. The rearrangement joins TRBV29-1 to TRBJ2-7; tentative D call: TRBD1 (5 bases). The V end lost 5 bases, the J end lost 0 bases, and 11 bases lay between the germline ends. Germline lookup yields CDR1 SQVTM and CDR2 ANQGSEA. This CDR3 is 13 amino acids long. The CDR3 protein is CSVQTQGSYEQYF. The CDR3 nucleotides read TGCAGCGTTCAAACGCAGGGCTCCTACGAGCAGTACTTC.

V and J are TRBV27 and TRBJ2-7; TRBD2 matches 10 bases. Germline CDR1 is MNHEY and CDR2 is SMNVEV (reference sequence). The CDR3 is 14 amino acids. V was pared by 4 bases and J by 5 bases, with 5 bases of the junction left unmatched. The CDR3 DNA reads as TGTGCCAGCAGTTATCTAGCGGGAGATAACGAGCAGTACTTC. Translating gives CASSYLAGDNEQYF.

This clonotype was recorded at least ten times. DNA for the CDR3: TGTGCCAGCAGTAGCAGGACAGGAGAGACCCAGTACTTC. Encoded protein: CASSSRTGETQYF. V and J are TRBV27 and TRBJ2-5, with 7 nucleotides matching TRBD1. Germline-derived CDR1 and CDR2 are MNHEY and SMNVEV (reference sequence). V was pared by 5 bases and J by 4 bases, with 4 bases of the junction left unmatched. This CDR3 spans 13 amino acids.

Notes on this clonotype: The germline gene is not matched at one end of the junction; a read error may be the cause. The chain employs TRBV2 and TRBJ1-5, with unresolved D. The length of the CDR3 is 12 residues. Germline V gene sequence: CDR1 SNHLY, CDR2 FYNNEI. As DNA, the CDR3 is TGTGCCAGCAGTGAATTTATCCAGCCCAAGCATTTT. Translated: CASSEFIQPKHF.

The sample holds many counts of this clonotype. J is TRBJ1-4 and V is TRBV5-5; no definite D call. The CDR3 has 14 amino acids. CDR1 is SGHKS, CDR2 YYEKEE, per germline (reference sequence). The V end lost 4 bases, the J end lost 9 bases, and 16 bases lay between the germline ends. Here the CDR3 DNA reads TGTGCCAGCAGCCGGGTGGAATTGGGGAAAAAACTGTTTTTT. It specifies CASSRVELGKKLFF.

This clonotype has at least ten counts. The genes are TRBV7-9 and TRBJ2-3; 7 bases are shared with TRBD2. Germline V CDR1 and CDR2: SEHNR, FQNEAQ (reference sequence). V lost 2 bases, J lost 6 bases, and 5 bases stayed unmatched. This CDR3 spans 14 amino acids. The CDR3 loop is CASSLPLASDTQYF. CDR3 bases: TGTGCCAGCAGCTTACCACTAGCGTCCGATACGCAGTATTTT.

This clonotype was counted ten times or more. The rearrangement uses TRBV20-1 and TRBJ1-5, with D tentatively TRBD1 (6 bases). The germline V gene has CDR1 DFQATT and CDR2 SNEGSKA (reference sequence). This CDR3 has 14 amino acids. V shed 0 bases and J shed 7 bases, with 13 bases lying between them. Here the CDR3 reads CSARDPGGGQPQHF. The DNA for the CDR3 is TGCAGTGCTAGAGATCCGGGGGGCGGGCAGCCCCAGCATTTT.

V is TRBV9 and J is TRBJ2-2; D might be TRBD2 (6 bases). V was cut by 2 bases and J by 3 bases, with 11 bases left in between. This CDR3 is 15 amino acids long. The V gene's germline CDR1 is SGDLS and CDR2 YYNGEE. The DNA of the CDR3 is TGTGCCAGCAGCGTTGGCGGGGTGGACACCGGGGAGCTGTTTTTT. This sequence encodes CASSVGGVDTGELFF.

A few counts support this clonotype. The V gene is TRBV20-1, the J gene TRBJ2-7; 11 bases match TRBD2. The CDR3 spans 15 residues. V gave up 3 bases and J gave up 3 bases; unmatched junction bases: 7. Germline-derived CDR1 and CDR2 are DFQATT and SNEGSKA (reference sequence). CDR3: CSARELAGVIYEQYF. DNA of the CDR3: TGCAGTGCTAGGGAACTAGCGGGAGTGATCTACGAGCAGTACTTC.

This clonotype was counted ten times or more. J is TRBJ2-5 and V is TRBV6-2 or TRBV6-3; D is unresolved. Germline V gene sequence: CDR1 MNHEY, CDR2 SVGEGT. Between the trimmed V and J ends, which lost 5 bases and 2 bases, there was a span of 9 bases. There are 13 residues in the CDR3. The CDR3 loop reads CASSRRIQETQYF. The CDR3 nucleotides are TGTGCCAGCAGTCGGAGAATACAAGAGACCCAGTACTTC.

This clonotype was detected ten times or more. The rearrangement uses TRBV6-1 and TRBJ1-1; D not certain. Trimming pared 4 bases from V and 6 bases from J, leaving 18 bases between. Germline CDR1 and CDR2: MNHNS and SASEGT. The length of the CDR3 is 15 residues. CDR3 nucleotides: TGTGCCAGCAGTGGTCTGGGGTTAGGCGTAGCTGAAGCTTTCTTT. Its protein is CASSGLGLGVAEAFF.

The chain employs TRBV27 and TRBJ1-2; D is unclear. The CDR3 is 14 residues long. Trimming removed 4 bases at V and 1 base at J, with 10 bases between. Germline V gene lookup returns CDR1 MNHEY and CDR2 SMNVEV (reference sequence). The CDR3 coding sequence is TGTGCCAGCAGTTATGGCCAGCGTAACTATGGCTACACCTTC. It is translated as CASSYGQRNYGYTF.

The chain uses TRBV20-1 and TRBJ2-3; D may be TRBD2 (6 bases). Trimming took off 2 bases at V and 2 bases at J, with 8 bases between the two ends. Germline-derived CDR1 and CDR2 are DFQATT and SNEGSKA (reference sequence). The CDR3 is 13 amino acids. The CDR3 region is CSARRRDTDTQYF. Written as DNA, the CDR3 is TGCAGTGCTAGAAGGCGGGACACAGATACGCAGTATTTT.

This clonotype was found a few times. The chain carries TRBV7-9 and TRBJ2-1; weak D call: TRBD1 (5 bases). The germline CDR1 and CDR2 sequences are SEHNR and FQNEAQ (reference sequence). This CDR3 spans 16 amino acids. V was cut by 5 bases and J by 7 bases, with 21 bases left in between. CDR3 loop: CASSQRTNNLWNEQFF. The CDR3 DNA follows: TGTGCCAGCAGCCAAAGGACAAACAATCTGTGGAATGAGCAGTTCTTC.

V usage is TRBV29-1 and J usage is TRBJ2-2; 12 positions match TRBD2. This CDR3 is built from 18 residues. Germline lookup yields CDR1 SQVTM and CDR2 ANQGSEA. Germline trimming cut 4 bases from V and 2 bases from J; bases unmatched to any gene: 11. CDR3 DNA: TGCAGCGTTGTTGACTCGACTAGCGGGAGAGGTAACACCGGGGAGCTGTTTTTT. Translated: CSVVDSTSGRGNTGELFF.

This clonotype was recorded a few times. The rearrangement joins TRBV12-3 or TRBV12-4 to TRBJ2-1; 8 nucleotides align to TRBD1. After removal of 8 bases from V and 8 bases from J, the junction contained 11 bases not matched to a gene. This CDR3 has 14 residues. The CDR3 sequence: CASVRTGIGDEQFF. CDR3 DNA: TGTGCCAGCGTCCGGACAGGGATTGGAGATGAGCAGTTCTTC.

This clonotype appeared a few times. CDR3 sequence (DNA): TGCGCCAGCAGCCTAGGACAGTTTCAAGAGACCCAGTACTTC. Its protein is CASSLGQFQETQYF. The chain employs TRBV5-1 and TRBJ2-5, with a tentative D call TRBD1 (6 bases). The V gene lost 4 bases and the J gene lost 2 bases, with 12 bases spanning the gap. This CDR3 contains 14 residues. Germline loops: CDR1 SGHRS, CDR2 YFSETQ.

The V gene is TRBV19, the J gene TRBJ1-2; a possible D gene is TRBD1 (6 bases). The CDR3 length is 13 residues. Germline V gene lookup returns CDR1 LNHDA and CDR2 SQIVND (reference sequence). V gave up 5 bases and J gave up 8 bases, with 15 bases separating them. The CDR3 DNA follows: TGTGCCAGTAGTGTCGGACAGCTGGAGGGCTACACCTTC. Protein product: CASSVGQLEGYTF.

This clonotype showed up many times. The chain employs TRBV7-2 and TRBJ1-5, with 7 positions matching TRBD1. Trimming cost V 4 bases and J 2 bases; bases outside gene matches: 2. This CDR3 comprises 14 residues. Germline V gene lookup returns CDR1 SGHTA and CDR2 FQGNSA. The CDR3 nucleotides are TGTGCCAGCAGCTCCGGACAGGGCAATCAGCCCCAGCATTTT. Translated: CASSSGQGNQPQHF.

Many counts were recorded for this clonotype. The genes are TRBV12-3 or TRBV12-4 and TRBJ1-1; no clear D. V was pared by 8 bases and J by 4 bases, with 11 bases between. CDR3 size: 12 residues. The CDR3 DNA reads as TGTGCCAGCGTCTGGGAGGGCACTGAAGCTTTCTTT. It specifies CASVWEGTEAFF.

This clonotype has just a few counts. The J gene is TRBJ2-7, the V gene TRBV2, with D tentatively TRBD1 (6 bases). V dropped 10 bases and J dropped 3 bases, with 10 bases sitting between them. This CDR3 has 11 amino acids. From germline, CDR1 is SNHLY and CDR2 FYNNEI. The CDR3 sequence is CAKKQGYEQYF. The DNA of the CDR3 is TGTGCCAAAAAACAGGGCTACGAGCAGTACTTC.

This clonotype was detected many times. The gene calls are TRBV30 and TRBJ1-1, with D possibly matching TRBD1 (5 bases). Germline loops: CDR1 GTSNPN, CDR2 SVGIG (reference sequence). This CDR3 contains 14 residues. V lost 0 bases, J lost 3 bases, and 11 bases lay in between. DNA for the CDR3: TGTGCCTGGAGTGTAGGGGAGGGAGACACTGAAGCTTTCTTT. Protein: CAWSVGEGDTEAFF.

Comments on this clonotype: This may be a read error: a much more frequent sequence differs by one nucleotide. This chain connects TRBV7-2 to TRBJ2-1; no firm D call. The CDR3 has 14 amino acids. With 7 bases removed from V and 4 bases from J, the gap between germline ends came to 14 bases. The V gene's germline CDR1 is SGHTA and CDR2 FQGNSA. CDR3 protein: CASTVNPIYNEQFF. CDR3 nucleotides: TGTGCCAGCACCGTGAACCCAATTTACAATGAGCAGTTCTTC.

In this sample, this clonotype turned up many times. The chain joins TRBV9 to TRBJ2-3, with 7 positions matching TRBD2. V dropped 0 bases and J dropped 5; count of bases not matched to a gene: 3. Germline V gene data show CDR1 as SGDLS and CDR2 as YYNGEE. CDR3 length equals 14 residues. This chain's CDR3 is CASSVGGGLDTQYF. CDR3 DNA: TGTGCCAGCAGCGTAGGCGGGGGTCTAGATACGCAGTATTTT. Complete variable domain (other parts from reference TRBV9 and TRBJ2-3): DSGVTQTPKHLITATGQRVTLRCSPRSGDLSVYWYQQSLDQGLQFLIQYYNGEERAKGNILERFSAQQFPDLHSELNLSSLELGDSALYFCASSVGGGLDTQYFGPGTRLTVL.

This clonotype came up many times. The gene calls are TRBV7-3 and TRBJ2-6; unclear D gene. The CDR3 contains 15 residues. Germline lookup yields CDR1 SGHTA and CDR2 FQGTGA. Trimming cost V 2 bases and J 2 bases, with 7 bases left between them. The DNA of the CDR3 is TGTGCCAGCAGCTTAGGGGAAACTGGGGCCAACGTCCTGACTTTC. Its protein is CASSLGETGANVLTF.

Here the CDR3 reads CSVEDRNREKLFF. As DNA, the CDR3 is TGCAGCGTTGAAGATCGGAACCGTGAAAAACTGTTTTTT. The chain couples TRBV29-1 to TRBJ1-4; D gene ambiguous. Germline CDR1 SQVTM, CDR2 ANQGSEA. The CDR3 length is 13 residues. The germline V and J ends were trimmed by 0 bases and 7 bases, with 9 bases remaining between them.

Ten or more counts support this clonotype. CDR3 bases: TGCGCCAGCAGCCACCATAGCGAGACTACCCAGTTCTTC. Residues: CASSHHSETTQFF. The gene calls are TRBV4-1 and TRBJ2-1, with D perhaps matching TRBD2 (5 bases). V lost 3 bases and J 13 bases, leaving 16 bases between the germline ends. CDR3 length: 13 residues. From germline, CDR1 is MGHRA and CDR2 YSYEKL.